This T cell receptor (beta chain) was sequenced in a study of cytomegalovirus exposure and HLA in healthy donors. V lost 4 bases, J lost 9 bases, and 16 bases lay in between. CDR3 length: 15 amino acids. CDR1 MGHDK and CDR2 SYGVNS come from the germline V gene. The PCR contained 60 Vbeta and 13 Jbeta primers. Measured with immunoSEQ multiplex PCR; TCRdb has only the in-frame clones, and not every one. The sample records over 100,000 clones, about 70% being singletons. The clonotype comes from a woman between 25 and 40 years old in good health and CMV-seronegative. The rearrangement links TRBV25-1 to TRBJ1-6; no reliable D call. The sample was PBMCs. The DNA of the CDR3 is TGTGCCAGCAGTGTCCGGGATACGCGGGGTTCACCCCTCCACTTT. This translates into CASSVRDTRGSPLHF.